This TCR beta chain originates from a study of blood T cell repertoires in COVID-19. For the study at large: Samples of COVID-19 (acute and convalescent) were obtained from the United States, Italy and Spain. PBMCs, B-cell-depleted T cells, or T cells were the source of the cDNA or gDNA that made up the material.

In the study's own analysis: Estimated nucleated cell counts came from reference gene primer amplification. The repertoire was sequenced with immunoSEQ multiplex PCR; TCRdb's copy has only in-frame clones and lacks some. Clone size and the V and J calls come from that table; the DNA yielded D and trimming. The sample contains roughly 40,000 clones, 85% of which appear only once. Germline lookup yields CDR1 SGHRS and CDR2 YFSETQ. V lost 0 bases, J lost 4 bases, and 14 bases lay in between. The CDR3 loop spans 15 amino acids. The specimen was peripheral blood. This chain uses TRBV5-1 with TRBJ2-7; a weak D match, TRBD2 (5 bases). This clonotype originated in a human donor in a cohort sampled during active COVID-19. The CDR3 loop reads CASSLGEPGGYEQYF. CDR3 DNA: TGCGCCAGCAGCTTGGGGGAGCCCGGCGGTTACGAGCAGTACTTC.